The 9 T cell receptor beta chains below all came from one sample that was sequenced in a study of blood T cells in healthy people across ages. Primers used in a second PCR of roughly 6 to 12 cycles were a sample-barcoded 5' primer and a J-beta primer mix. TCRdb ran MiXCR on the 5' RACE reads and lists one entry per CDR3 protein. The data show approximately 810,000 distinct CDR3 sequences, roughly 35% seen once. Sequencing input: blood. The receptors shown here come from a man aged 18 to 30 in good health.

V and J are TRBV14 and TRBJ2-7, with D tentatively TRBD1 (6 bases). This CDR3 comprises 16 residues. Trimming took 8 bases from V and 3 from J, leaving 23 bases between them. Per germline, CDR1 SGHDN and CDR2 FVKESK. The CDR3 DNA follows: TGTGCCAGCTCACGTCCGGGACAAGGGAAAAGCTACGAGCAGTACTTC. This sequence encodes CASSRPGQGKSYEQYF.

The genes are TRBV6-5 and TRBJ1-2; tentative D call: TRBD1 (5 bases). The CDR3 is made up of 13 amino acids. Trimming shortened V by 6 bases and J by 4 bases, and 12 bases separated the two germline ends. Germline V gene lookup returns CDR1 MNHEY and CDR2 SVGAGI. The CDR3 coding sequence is TGTGCCAGCAGAATGGGACTGTTCTATGGCTACACCTTC. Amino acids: CASRMGLFYGYTF.

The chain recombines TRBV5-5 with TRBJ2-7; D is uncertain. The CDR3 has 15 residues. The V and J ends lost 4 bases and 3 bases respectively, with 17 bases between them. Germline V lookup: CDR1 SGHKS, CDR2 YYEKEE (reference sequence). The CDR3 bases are TGTGCCAGCAGCCTGTTTCGTGTCAGCATCTACGAGCAGTACTTC. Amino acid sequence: CASSLFRVSIYEQYF.

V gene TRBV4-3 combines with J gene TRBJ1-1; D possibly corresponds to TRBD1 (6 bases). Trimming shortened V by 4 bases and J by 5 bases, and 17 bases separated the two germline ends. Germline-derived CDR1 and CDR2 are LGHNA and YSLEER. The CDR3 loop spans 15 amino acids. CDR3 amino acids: CASSRERAGETEAFF. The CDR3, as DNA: TGCGCCAGCAGCCGAGAGAGGGCAGGGGAGACTGAAGCTTTCTTT.

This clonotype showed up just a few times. CDR3: CASSYATGADTQYF. CDR3 sequence (DNA): TGTGCCAGCAGTTACGCGACAGGGGCAGATACGCAGTATTTT. This chain joins TRBV12-3 or TRBV12-4 and TRBJ2-3, with 8 bases fitting TRBD1. The length of the CDR3 is 14 residues. V lost 4 bases and J lost 4; bases outside the gene matches: 4.

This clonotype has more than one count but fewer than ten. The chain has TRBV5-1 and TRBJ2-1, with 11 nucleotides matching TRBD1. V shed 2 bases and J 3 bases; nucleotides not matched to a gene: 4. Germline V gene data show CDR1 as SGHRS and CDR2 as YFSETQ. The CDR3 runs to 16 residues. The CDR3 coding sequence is TGCGCCAGCAGCTTTGCCGGGACAGGGGGCTACAATGAGCAGTTCTTC. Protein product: CASSFAGTGGYNEQFF.

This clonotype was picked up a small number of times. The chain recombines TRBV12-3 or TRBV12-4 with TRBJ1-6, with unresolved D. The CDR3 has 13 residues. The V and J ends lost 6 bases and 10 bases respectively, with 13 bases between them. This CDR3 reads CASRLEGGSPLHF. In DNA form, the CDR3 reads TGTGCCAGCAGATTGGAGGGAGGGTCACCCCTCCACTTT.

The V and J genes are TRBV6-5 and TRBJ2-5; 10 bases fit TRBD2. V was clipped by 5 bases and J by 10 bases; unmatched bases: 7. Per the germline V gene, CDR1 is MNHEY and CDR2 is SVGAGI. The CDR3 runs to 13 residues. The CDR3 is CASSTRASGGQYF. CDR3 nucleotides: TGTGCCAGCAGTACCCGGGCTAGCGGGGGCCAGTACTTC.

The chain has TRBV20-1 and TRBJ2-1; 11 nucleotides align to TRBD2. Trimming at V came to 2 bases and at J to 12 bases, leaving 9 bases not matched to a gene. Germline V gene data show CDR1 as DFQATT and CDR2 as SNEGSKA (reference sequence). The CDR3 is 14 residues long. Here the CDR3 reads CSARSSGGAIGQFF. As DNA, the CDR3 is TGCAGTGCTAGAAGTAGCGGGGGGGCCATCGGGCAGTTCTTC.